This T cell receptor (beta chain) was identified during a study of T-cell memory formation after mild COVID-19. The V and J ends lost 2 bases and 8 bases, in that order; junction bases with no gene match: 17. CDR1 and CDR2 (germline): SEHNR, FQNEAQ (reference sequence). CDR3 length: 19 amino acids. Study outcomes and limitations: Confirmation was lacking for SARS-CoV-2 specificity of second-wave clones that peaked on day 37.

The authors produced TCR alpha and TCR beta cDNA libraries with sample barcodes and UMIs by 5'RACE using constant-segment primers. TCRdb re-called the 5' RACE reads with MiXCR, one entry per CDR3 protein. The sample has roughly 600,000 distinct CDR3 sequences; under 20% are singletons. As regards this clonotype: The antigen remains undetermined.

Sequencing was done on a sample of PBMCs or a T cell subset sorted from them (not recorded which). The receptor was derived from an adult woman who had mild COVID-19 (a few samples of this study predate the infection). Cell type and time point are not known. The chain combines TRBV7-9 with TRBJ1-6; 8 positions agree with TRBD1. DNA of the CDR3: TGTGCCAGCAGCTTATTTCCGGGACAGGCCCTGGCGAGGGATTCACCCCTCCACTTT. It specifies CASSLFPGQALARDSPLHF.